This T cell receptor beta chain was captured in a study of blood T cell repertoires in COVID-19. The overall study: Researchers got acute and convalescent COVID-19 samples from the United States, Italy and Spain. PBMCs, B-cell-depleted T cells, or T cells provided the cDNA or gDNA that made up the material.

Under the authors' procedure: Reference gene primer amplification in the assay estimated nucleated cell counts. Some clones are missing from TCRdb's copy, which holds only in-frame ones; the method was immunoSEQ multiplex PCR. V, J and clone size were drawn from that table, and D and trimming were deduced from the DNA. The sample includes around 100,000 clones, 87% seen only once; the top ten take 3.1%. This clone has just one count. Sequencing was done on a sample of peripheral blood. This receptor was obtained from a man aged 50 to 60 in a cohort sampled during active COVID-19.

CDR3 DNA sequence: TGCAGTGCTAGTCCCAGCCGGGGACACGCCACTGGAAACACCATATATTTT. It translates to CSASPSRGHATGNTIYF. V gene TRBV20-1 combines with J gene TRBJ1-3; a weak D match, TRBD1 (6 bases). CDR3 size: 17 residues. The ends were cut back, 3 bases at V and 2 bases at J, with 20 bases in the middle. From germline, CDR1 is DFQATT and CDR2 SNEGSKA (reference sequence).